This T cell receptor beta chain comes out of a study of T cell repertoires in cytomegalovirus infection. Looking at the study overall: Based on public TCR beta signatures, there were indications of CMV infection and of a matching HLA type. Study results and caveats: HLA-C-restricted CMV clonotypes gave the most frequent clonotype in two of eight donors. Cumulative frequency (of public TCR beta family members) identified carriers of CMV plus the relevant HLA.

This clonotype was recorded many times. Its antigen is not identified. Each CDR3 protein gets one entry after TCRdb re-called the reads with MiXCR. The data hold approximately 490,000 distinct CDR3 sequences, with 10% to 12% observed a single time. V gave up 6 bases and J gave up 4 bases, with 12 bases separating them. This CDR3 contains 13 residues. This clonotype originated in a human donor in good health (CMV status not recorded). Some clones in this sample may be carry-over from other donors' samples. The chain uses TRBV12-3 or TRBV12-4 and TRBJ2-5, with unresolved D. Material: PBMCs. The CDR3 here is CASSLLRRETQYF. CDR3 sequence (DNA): TGTGCCAGCAGCTTACTACGCAGAGAGACCCAGTACTTC.